This T cell receptor beta chain was obtained from a study of neurological immune-mediated disorders. Findings and caveats of the study: No CDR3 amino acid sequences recurred among expanded clones across subjects, suggesting private repertoires in all groups.

Indicated time point: longitudinal time-point 3. Unsorted libraries were generated from 2 million PBMCs held at -80 degrees C. CDR1 SEHNR and CDR2 FQNEAQ come from the germline V gene (reference sequence). The CDR3 consists of 14 residues. The V end was cut by 0 bases, the J end by 4 bases, with 9 bases between. The cDNA was synthesized by 5'RACE incorporating 10-nucleotide random UMIs. Over 200 million TCR-beta sequences, together covering 15-18 subjects, were produced by every individual sequencing run that was carried out. TCRdb recomputed calls from the 5' RACE reads with MiXCR, one row per CDR3 protein. The data show about 99,000 distinct CDR3 sequences, more than 10% seen once. The table lists this clonotype with many counts. Its antigen is undetermined.

The clonotype originates from a female donor with HTLV-1-associated myelopathy (HAM/TSP). The chain couples TRBV7-9 to TRBJ1-2, with D uncertain. The specimen was PBMCs. CDR3 sequence: CASSLATAVYGYTF. The DNA of the CDR3 is TGTGCCAGCAGCTTAGCGACGGCAGTCTATGGCTACACCTTC.